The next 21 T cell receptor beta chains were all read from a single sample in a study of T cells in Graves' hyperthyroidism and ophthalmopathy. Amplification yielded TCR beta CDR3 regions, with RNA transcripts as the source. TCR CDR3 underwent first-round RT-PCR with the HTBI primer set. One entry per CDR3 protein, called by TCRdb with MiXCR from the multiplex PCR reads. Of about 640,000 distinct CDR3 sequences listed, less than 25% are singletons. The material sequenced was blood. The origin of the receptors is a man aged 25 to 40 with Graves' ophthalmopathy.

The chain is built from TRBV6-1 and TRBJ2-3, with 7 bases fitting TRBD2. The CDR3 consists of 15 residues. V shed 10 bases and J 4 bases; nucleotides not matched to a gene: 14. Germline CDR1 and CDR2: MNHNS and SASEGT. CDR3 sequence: CAMAVVAGSADTQYF. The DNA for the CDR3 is TGTGCCATGGCAGTGGTAGCGGGTAGTGCAGATACGCAGTATTTT.

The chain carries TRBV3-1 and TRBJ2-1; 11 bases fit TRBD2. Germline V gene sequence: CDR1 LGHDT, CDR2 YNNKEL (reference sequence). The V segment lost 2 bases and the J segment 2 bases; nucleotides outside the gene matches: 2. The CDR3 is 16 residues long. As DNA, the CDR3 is TGTGCCAGCAGCCAATCTAGCGGGAGGCCCTACAATGAGCAGTTCTTC. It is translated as CASSQSSGRPYNEQFF.

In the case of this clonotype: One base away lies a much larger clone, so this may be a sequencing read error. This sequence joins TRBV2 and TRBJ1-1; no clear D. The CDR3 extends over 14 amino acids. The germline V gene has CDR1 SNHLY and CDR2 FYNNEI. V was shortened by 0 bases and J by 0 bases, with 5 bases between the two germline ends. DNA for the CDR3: TGTGCCAGCAGTGAAGCGGAGATGAACACTGAAGCTTTCTTT. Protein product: CASSEAEMNTEAFF.

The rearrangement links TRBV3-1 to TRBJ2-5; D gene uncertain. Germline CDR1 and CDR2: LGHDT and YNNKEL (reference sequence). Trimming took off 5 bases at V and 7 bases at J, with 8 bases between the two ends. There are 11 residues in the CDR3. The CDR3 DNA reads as TGTGCCAGCAGCACGGTGGGGACCCAGTACTTC. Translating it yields CASSTVGTQYF.

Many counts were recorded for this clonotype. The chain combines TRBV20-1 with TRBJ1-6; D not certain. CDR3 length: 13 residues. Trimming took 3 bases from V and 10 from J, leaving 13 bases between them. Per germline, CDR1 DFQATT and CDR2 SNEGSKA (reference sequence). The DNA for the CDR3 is TGCAGTGCTAGGGAACGGACGGACTCACCCCTCCACTTT. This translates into CSARERTDSPLHF.

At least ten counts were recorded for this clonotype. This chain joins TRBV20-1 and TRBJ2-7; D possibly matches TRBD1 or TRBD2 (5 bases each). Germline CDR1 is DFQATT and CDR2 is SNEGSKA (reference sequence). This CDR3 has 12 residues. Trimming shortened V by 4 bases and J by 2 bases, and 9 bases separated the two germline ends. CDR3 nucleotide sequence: TGCAGTGCTATGAGGGGCGCCTACGAGCAGTACTTC. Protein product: CSAMRGAYEQYF.

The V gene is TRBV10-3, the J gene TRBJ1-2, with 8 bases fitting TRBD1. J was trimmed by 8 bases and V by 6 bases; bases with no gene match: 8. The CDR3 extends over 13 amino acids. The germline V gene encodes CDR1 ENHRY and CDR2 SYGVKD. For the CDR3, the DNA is TGTGCCATCAGCACGACAGGGGCTGGAGGCTACACCTTC. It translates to CAISTTGAGGYTF.

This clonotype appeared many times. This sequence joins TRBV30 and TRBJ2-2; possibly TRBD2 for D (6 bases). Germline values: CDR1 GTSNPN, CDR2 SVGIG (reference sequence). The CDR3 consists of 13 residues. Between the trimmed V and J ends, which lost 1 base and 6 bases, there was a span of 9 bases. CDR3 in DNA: TGTGCCTGGAGTGGGACGGGGGCCGGGGAGCTGTTTTTT. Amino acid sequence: CAWSGTGAGELFF.

The CDR3 DNA follows: TGCGCCAGCAGCCCCACCTCTGGACAGGGGGCGTATACCGGGGAGCTGTTTTTT. Its protein product is CASSPTSGQGAYTGELFF. The rearrangement uses TRBV5-1 and TRBJ2-2; TRBD1 matches 11 bases. V dropped 4 bases and J dropped 5; count of bases not matched to a gene: 13. CDR1 is SGHRS and CDR2 is YFSETQ in the germline V gene. The CDR3 consists of 18 residues.

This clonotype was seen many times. The CDR3, as DNA: TGTGCCAGCAGCTCTTGGGACTTGGCCTACGAGCAGTACTTC. Its translation: CASSSWDLAYEQYF. V gene TRBV11-2 combines with J gene TRBJ2-7; maybe TRBD2 (6 bases). The CDR3 contains 14 residues. The V gene lost 4 bases and the J gene lost 2 bases, with 12 bases spanning the gap. Germline V gene data show CDR1 as SGHAT and CDR2 as FQNNGV.

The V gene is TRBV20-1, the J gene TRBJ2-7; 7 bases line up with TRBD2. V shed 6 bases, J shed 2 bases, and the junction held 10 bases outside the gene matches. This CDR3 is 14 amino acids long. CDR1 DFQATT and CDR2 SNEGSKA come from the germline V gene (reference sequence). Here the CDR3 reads CSAKLLAGAYEQYF. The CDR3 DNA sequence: TGCAGTGCAAAGTTGTTAGCGGGCGCCTACGAGCAGTACTTC.

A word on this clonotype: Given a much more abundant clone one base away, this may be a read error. In DNA, the CDR3 is TGTGCCAGCAGTAACGGGACAGCCACTAGCTATGGCTACACCTTC. Translation: CASSNGTATSYGYTF. This sequence joins TRBV12-3 or TRBV12-4 and TRBJ1-2; 7 bases agree with TRBD1. V was clipped by 5 bases and J by 4 bases; unmatched bases: 10. The CDR3 spans 15 residues.

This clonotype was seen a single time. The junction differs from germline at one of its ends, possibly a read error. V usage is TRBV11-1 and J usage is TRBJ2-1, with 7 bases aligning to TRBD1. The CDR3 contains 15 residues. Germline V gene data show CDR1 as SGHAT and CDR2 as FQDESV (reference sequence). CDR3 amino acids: CAGSLGQRLRDEQFF. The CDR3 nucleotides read TGTGCCGGCAGCTTGGGACAGCGGCTCCGCGATGAGCAGTTCTTC. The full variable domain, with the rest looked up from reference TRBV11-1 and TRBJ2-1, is EAEVAQSPRYKITEKSQAVAFWCDPISGHATLYWYRQILGQGPELLVQFQDESVVDDSQLPKDRFSAERLKGVDSTLKIQPAELGDSAMYLCAGSLGQRLRDEQFFGPGTRLTVL.

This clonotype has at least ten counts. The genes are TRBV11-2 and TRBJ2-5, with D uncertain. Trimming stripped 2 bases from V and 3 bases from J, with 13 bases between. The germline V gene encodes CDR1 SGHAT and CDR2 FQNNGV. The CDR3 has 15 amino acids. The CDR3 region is CASSLHGVLKETQYF. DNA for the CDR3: TGTGCCAGCAGCTTACATGGGGTCCTGAAAGAGACCCAGTACTTC.

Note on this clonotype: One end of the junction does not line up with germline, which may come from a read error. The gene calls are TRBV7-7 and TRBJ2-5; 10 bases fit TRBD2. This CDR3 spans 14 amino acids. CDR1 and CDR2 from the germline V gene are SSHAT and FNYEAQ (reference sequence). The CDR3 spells CASNPSGSKETQYF. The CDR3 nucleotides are TGTGCTAGCAACCCTAGCGGGAGTAAGGAGACCCAGTACTTC.

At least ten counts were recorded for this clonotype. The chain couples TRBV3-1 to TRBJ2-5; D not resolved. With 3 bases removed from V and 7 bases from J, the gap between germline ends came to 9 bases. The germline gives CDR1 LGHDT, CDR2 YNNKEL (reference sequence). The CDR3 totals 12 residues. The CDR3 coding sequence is TGTGCCAGCAGCCAGCCCGGCGGGACCCAGTACTTC. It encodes CASSQPGGTQYF.

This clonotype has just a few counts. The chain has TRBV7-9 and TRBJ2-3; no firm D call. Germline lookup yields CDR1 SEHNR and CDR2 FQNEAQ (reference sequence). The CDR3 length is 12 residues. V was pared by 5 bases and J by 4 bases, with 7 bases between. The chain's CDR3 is CASSPESDTQYF. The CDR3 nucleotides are TGTGCCAGCAGCCCAGAGTCAGATACGCAGTATTTT.

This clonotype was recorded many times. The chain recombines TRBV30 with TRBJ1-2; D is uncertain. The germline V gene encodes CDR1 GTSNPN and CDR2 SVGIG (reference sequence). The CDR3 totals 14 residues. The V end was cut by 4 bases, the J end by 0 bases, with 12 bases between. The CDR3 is CAWNRPAANYGYTF. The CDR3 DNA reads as TGTGCCTGGAATAGACCTGCGGCTAACTATGGCTACACCTTC.

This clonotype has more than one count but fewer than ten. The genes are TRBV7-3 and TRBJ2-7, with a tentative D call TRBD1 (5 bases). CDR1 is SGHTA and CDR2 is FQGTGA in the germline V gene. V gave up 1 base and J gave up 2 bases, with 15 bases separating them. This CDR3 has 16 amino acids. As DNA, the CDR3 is TGTGCCAGCAGCTTAAGTCTCTTGCAGGGCGCCTACGAGCAGTACTTC. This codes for CASSLSLLQGAYEQYF.

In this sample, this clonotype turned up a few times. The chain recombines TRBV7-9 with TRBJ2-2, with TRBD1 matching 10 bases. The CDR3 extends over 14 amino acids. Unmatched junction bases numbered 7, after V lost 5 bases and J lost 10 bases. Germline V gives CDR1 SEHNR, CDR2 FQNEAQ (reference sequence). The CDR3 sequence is CASSQPDRGQELFF. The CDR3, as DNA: TGTGCCAGCAGCCAACCCGACAGGGGGCAGGAGCTGTTTTTT. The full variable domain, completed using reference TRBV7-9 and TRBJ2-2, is DTGVSQNPRHKITKRGQNVTFRCDPISEHNRLYWYRQTLGQGPEFLTYFQNEAQLEKSRLLSDRFSAERPKGSFSTLEIQRTEQGDSAMYLCASSQPDRGQELFFGEGSRLTVL.

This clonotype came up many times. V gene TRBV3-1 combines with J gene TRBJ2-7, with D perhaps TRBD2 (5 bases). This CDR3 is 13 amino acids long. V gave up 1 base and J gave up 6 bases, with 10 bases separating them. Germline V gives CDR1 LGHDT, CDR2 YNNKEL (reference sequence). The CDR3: CASSQGGALEQYF. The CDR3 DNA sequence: TGTGCCAGCAGCCAAGGGGGAGCTCTCGAGCAGTACTTC.